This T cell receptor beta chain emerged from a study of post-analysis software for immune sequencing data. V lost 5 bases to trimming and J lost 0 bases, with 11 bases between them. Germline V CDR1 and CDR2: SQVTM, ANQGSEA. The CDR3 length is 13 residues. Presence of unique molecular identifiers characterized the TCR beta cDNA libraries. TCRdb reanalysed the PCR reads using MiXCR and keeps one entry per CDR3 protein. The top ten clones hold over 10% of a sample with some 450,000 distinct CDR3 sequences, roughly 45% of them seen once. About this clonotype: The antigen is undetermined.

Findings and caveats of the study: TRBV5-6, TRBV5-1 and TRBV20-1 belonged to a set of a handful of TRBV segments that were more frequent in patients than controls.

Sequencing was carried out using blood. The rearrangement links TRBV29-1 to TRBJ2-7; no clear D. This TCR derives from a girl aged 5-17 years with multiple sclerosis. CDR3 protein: CSVLRRHSYEQYF. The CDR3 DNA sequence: TGCAGCGTTCTACGGAGACACTCCTACGAGCAGTACTTC.